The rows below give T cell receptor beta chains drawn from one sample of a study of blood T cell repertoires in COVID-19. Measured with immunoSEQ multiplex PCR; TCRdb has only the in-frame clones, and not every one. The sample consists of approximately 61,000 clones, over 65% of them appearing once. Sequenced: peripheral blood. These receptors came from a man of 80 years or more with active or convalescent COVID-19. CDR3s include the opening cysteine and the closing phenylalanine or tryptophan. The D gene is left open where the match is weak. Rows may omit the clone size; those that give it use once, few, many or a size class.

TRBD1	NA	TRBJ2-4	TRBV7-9	TGTGCCAGCAGCCCGGGGACAGGACTAGCCAAAAACATTCAGTACTTC	CASSPGTGLAKNIQYF
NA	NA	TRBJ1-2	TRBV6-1	TGTGCCAGCAGTGAAGCGCGAGGGGGGGATGGCTACACCTTC	CASSEARGGDGYTF
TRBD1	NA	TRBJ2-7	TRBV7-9	TGTGCCAGCAGCGCTAGGCCGGGACAGGGTGCTAGGGAGCAGTACTTC	CASSARPGQGAREQYF
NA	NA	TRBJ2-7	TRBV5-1	TGCGCCAGCAGCTCAACCTCGGTCTACGAGCAGTACTTC	CASSSTSVYEQYF
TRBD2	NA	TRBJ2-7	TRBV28	TGTGCCAGTCGCGGCGGGAGCTCCTACGAGCAGTACTTC	CASRGGSSYEQYF
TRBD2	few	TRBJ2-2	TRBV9	TGTGCCAGCAGCCCGACTAGCGGGGGGCTCGGCGGGGAGCTGTTTTTT	CASSPTSGGLGGELFF
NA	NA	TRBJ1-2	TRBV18	TGTGCCAGCTCACCCTCCATCGACACTCCATTAACGACCTTC	CASSPSIDTPLTTF
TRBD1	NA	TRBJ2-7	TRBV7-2	TGTGCCAGCAGCACCAGGACAGGGGCGTATCGTGCCGAGCAGTACTTC	CASSTRTGAYRAEQYF
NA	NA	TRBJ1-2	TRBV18	TGTGCCAGCTCACCATTGGCCAGGACATATGGCTACACCTTC	CASSPLARTYGYTF
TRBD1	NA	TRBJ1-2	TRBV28	TGTGCCAGCAGTTCGGAGGACAGGGGGCGCCGGGGCTACACCTTC	CASSSEDRGRRGYTF
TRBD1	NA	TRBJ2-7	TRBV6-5	TGTGCCAGCAGTTACGGGACAGGGTGGCACGAGCAGTACTTC	CASSYGTGWHEQYF
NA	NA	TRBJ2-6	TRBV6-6	TGTGCCAGCAGTCGTACAGGGTCTGGGGCCAACGTCCTGACTTTC	CASSRTGSGANVLTF
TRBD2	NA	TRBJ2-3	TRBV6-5	TGTGCCAGCAGTTGGAGGAGCGGGGGTGTGGATACGCAGTATTTT	CASSWRSGGVDTQYF
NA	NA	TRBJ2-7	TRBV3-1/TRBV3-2	TGTGCCAGCAGCCAAGAAAGGGGCCGCAGAGAGCAGTACTTC	CASSQERGRREQYF
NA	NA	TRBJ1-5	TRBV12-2	TGTGCAAGTCGCTTTTTTAGTACAGCCAATCAGCCCCAGCATTTT	CASRFFSTANQPQHF
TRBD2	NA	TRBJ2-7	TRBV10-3	TGTGCCATCAGTACTAGCGGGAGGGCCGAAGGCGAGCAGTACTTC	CAISTSGRAEGEQYF
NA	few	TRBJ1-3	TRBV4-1	TGCGCCAGCAGCCAAGAGATAGCCTTCTCTGGAAACACCATATATTTT	CASSQEIAFSGNTIYF
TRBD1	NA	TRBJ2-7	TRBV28	TGTGCCAGCAGGCTGACAGGGCCGACCTACGAGCAGTACTTC	CASRLTGPTYEQYF
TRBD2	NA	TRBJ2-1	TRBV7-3	TGTGCCAGCAGCACGGGACTAGCGGGAGGTACCTACAATGAGCAGTTCTTC	CASSTGLAGGTYNEQFF
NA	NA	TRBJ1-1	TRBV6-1	TGTGCCAGCAGTGAAGTGGGGGGCACTGAAGCTTTCTTT	CASSEVGGTEAFF
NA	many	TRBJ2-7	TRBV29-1	TGCAGCGTTGAAGTGTGGGAGAGGGTCGACCCCGAGCAGTACTTC	CSVEVWERVDPEQYF
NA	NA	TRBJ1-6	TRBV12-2	TGTGCAAGTCGCTTAGCGGGTGACGGGACAGAGTATTCACCCCTCCACTTT	CASRLAGDGTEYSPLHF
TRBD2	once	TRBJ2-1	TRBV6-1	TGTGCCAGCAGTGAAGTAGGCCTAGCGGGCCTCTCCCAGTACAATGAGCAGTTCTTC	CASSEVGLAGLSQYNEQFF
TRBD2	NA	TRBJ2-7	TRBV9	TGTGCCAGCAGCGTAGCGTCTAGCGGGGGGATCTACGAGCAGTACTTC	CASSVASSGGIYEQYF
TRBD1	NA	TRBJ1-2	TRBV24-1	TGTGCCACCAGTGACGGGACAGGGAAAACCTATGGCTACACCTTC	CATSDGTGKTYGYTF
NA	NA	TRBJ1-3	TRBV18	TGTGCCAGCTCACCAGCAGGAACCTCTGGAAACACCATATATTTT	CASSPAGTSGNTIYF
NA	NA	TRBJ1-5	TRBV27	TGTGCCAGCAGTTTTTCGGACAGTGATCAGCCCCAGCATTTT	CASSFSDSDQPQHF
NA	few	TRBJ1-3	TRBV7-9	TGTGCCAGCAGCCCGCGGGGCGAAAACACCATATATTTT	CASSPRGENTIYF
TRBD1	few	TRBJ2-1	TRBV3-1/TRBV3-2	TGTGCCAGCAGCCAGATACAGGGGGCGCCCGGATCGGACAATGAGCAGTTCTTC	CASSQIQGAPGSDNEQFF
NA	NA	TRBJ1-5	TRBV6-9	TGTGCCAGCAGGGGGGGGGACCGGCCCCAGCATTTT	CASRGGDRPQHF
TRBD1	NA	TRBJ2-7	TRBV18	TGTGCCAGCGGGACAGGGCTCTACGAGCAGTACTTC	CASGTGLYEQYF
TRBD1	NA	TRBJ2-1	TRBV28	TGTGCCAGCAGTTCCAGGACAGGGATCATAAATGAGCAGTTCTTC	CASSSRTGIINEQFF
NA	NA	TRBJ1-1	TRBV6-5	TGTGCCAGCAGTTATGTTGAGATGAACACTGAAGCTTTCTTT	CASSYVEMNTEAFF
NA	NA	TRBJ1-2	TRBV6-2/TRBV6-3	TGTGCCAGCAGTTACAGAGACTATGGCTACACCTTC	CASSYRDYGYTF
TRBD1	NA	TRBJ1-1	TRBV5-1	TGCGCCAGCAGAGGACAGGACCCTGAAGCTTTCTTT	CASRGQDPEAFF
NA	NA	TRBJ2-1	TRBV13	TGTGCCAGCAGCTTAGGCCGGGGGGACACTTACAATGAGCAGTTCTTC	CASSLGRGDTYNEQFF
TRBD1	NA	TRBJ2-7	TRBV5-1	TGCGCCAGCAGCCCAAGACAGGGGTCCTACGAGCAGTACTTC	CASSPRQGSYEQYF
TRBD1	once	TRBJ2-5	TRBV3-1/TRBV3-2	TGTGCCAGCAGCCAAGGACCGGGACAGGGACAAGAGACCCAGTACTTC	CASSQGPGQGQETQYF
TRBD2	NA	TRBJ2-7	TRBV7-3	TGTGCCAGCAGCTTATATCCGGGGGGCTACGAGCAGTACTTC	CASSLYPGGYEQYF
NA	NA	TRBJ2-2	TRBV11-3	TGTGCCAGCAGCTTGGCAGGGGCGAACACCGGGGAGCTGTTTTTT	CASSLAGANTGELFF
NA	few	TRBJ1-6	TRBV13	TGTGCCAGCAGCTTACGAGCGTACAATTCACCCCTCCACTTT	CASSLRAYNSPLHF
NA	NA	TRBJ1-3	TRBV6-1	TGTGCCAGCAGTGAACAGGGACAAGGAAACACCATATATTTT	CASSEQGQGNTIYF
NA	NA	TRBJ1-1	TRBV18	TGTGCCAGCTCACCTGGGGAAAGGGAGGCTTTCTTT	CASSPGEREAFF